This T cell receptor (beta chain) was documented in a study of control samples from healthy donors and cancer patients. Profiling relied on immunoSEQ multiplex PCR, and the TCRdb table lists in-frame clones only, not all of them. The sample shows tens of thousands of clones, around 93% of them seen only once. This CDR3 region has 15 residues. The ends lost 7 bases at V and 5 bases at J; junction bases unmatched: 5. Germline loops: CDR1 SNHLY, CDR2 FYNNEI. This clone showed up just once. This sequence originates from a woman aged 40-49 years with head and neck cancer. The specimen sequenced was PBMCs. The genes are TRBV2 and TRBJ2-3; 14 bases match TRBD2. The CDR3 here is CASKRLAGGQDTQYF. The CDR3 bases are TGTGCCAGCAAACGACTAGCGGGGGGGCAAGATACGCAGTATTTT. Full variable domain (outside the CDR3, taken from reference TRBV2 and TRBJ2-3): EPEVTQTPSHQVTQMGQEVILRCVPISNHLYFYWYRQILGQKVEFLVSFYNNEISEKSEIFDDQFSVERPDGSNFTLKIRSTKLEDSAMYFCASKRLAGGQDTQYFGPGTRLTVL.